The rows below give T cell receptor beta chains drawn from one sample of a study of regulatory T cells in long-lasting Graves disease. TCRdb fed the multiplex PCR reads into MiXCR, producing one record per CDR3 protein. The sample lists 450,000 to 650,000 distinct CDR3 sequences, 16% occurring once. These data are also associated with another study on T cells in Graves' hyperthyroidism and ophthalmopathy.

This specimen consisted of peripheral blood mononuclear cells (PBMCs), obtained at new diagnosis, from a patient treated with antithyroid drugs. The receptors shown here come from a woman aged 35-65 years with Graves disease. Each CDR3 is given with its conserved first and last residue. D genes are given only for firm matches. Clone size appears in some rows only: once, few, many, or a class for an expanded clone.

clone size,J gene,V gene,D gene,CDR3 protein,CDR3 DNA
.,TRBJ1-4,TRBV9,TRBD1,CASSPDRGPSVGLFF,TGTGCCAGCAGCCCTGACAGGGGGCCTTCTGTAGGACTGTTTTTT
many,TRBJ2-1,TRBV5-1,.,CASSRGRGGKFF,TGCGCCAGCAGCCGTGGTCGAGGTGGGAAGTTCTTC
.,TRBJ2-1,TRBV4-2,TRBD2,CASSQPKAGNEQFF,TGTGCCAGCAGCCAACCTAAAGCGGGGAATGAGCAGTTCTTC
few,TRBJ1-2,TRBV20-1,.,CSARGLGAGGNGYTF,TGCAGTGCTAGAGGACTCGGGGCGGGGGGGAATGGCTACACCTTC
many,TRBJ1-1,TRBV3-1,.,CASSQERRGGVF,TGTGCCAGCAGCCAAGAACGCCGGGGGGGAGTATTT
many,TRBJ1-1,TRBV5-5,TRBD1,CASTSTGTTEAFF,TGTGCCAGCACCTCGACAGGGACCACTGAAGCTTTCTTT
many,TRBJ1-1,TRBV11-2,.,CATMFGRGRMNTEAFF,TGTGCCACTATGTTTGGAAGGGGCCGTATGAACACTGAAGCTTTCTTT
many,TRBJ2-4,TRBV28,.,CASSFDSPAKNIQYF,TGTGCCAGCAGCTTTGACAGCCCCGCCAAAAACATTCAGTACTTC
many,TRBJ1-1,TRBV27,TRBD1,CASSWSRGLSAFF,TGTGCCAGCAGTTGGTCCAGGGGGCTATCAGCTTTCTTT
.,TRBJ2-6,TRBV19,TRBD1,CASRKNRGFGANVLTF,TGTGCCAGTAGGAAAAACAGGGGTTTTGGGGCCAACGTCCTGACTTTC
few,TRBJ1-5,TRBV6-1,.,CASQREANQPQHF,TGTGCCAGTCAGAGGGAGGCCAATCAGCCCCAGCATTTT
few,TRBJ1-2,TRBV20-1,.,CSARGSLRDRRGGYTF,TGCAGTGCTAGAGGGAGTTTGCGAGACAGAAGAGGTGGCTACACCTTC
many,TRBJ2-2,TRBV10-2,TRBD2,CASSVPTSGGANTGELFF,TGCGCCAGCAGTGTACCAACTAGCGGGGGAGCGAACACCGGGGAGCTGTTTTTT
few,TRBJ2-7,TRBV5-1,TRBD1,CASTGTGRYEQYF,TGCGCTAGCACCGGGACAGGGCGCTACGAGCAGTACTTC
many,TRBJ2-5,TRBV27,.,CASSWERGETQYF,TGTGCCAGCAGTTGGGAAAGAGGGGAGACCCAGTACTTC
many,TRBJ2-7,TRBV28,.,CATIPGPSYEQYF,TGTGCCACCATTCCCGGGCCGTCCTACGAGCAGTACTTC
.,TRBJ2-5,TRBV10-1,.,CASSAQVFAAQYF,TGCGCCAGCAGTGCCCAAGTCTTCGCGGCCCAGTACTTC
.,TRBJ2-4,TRBV2,TRBD1,CASSEGDRGRWYF,TGTGCCAGCAGTGAGGGGGACAGGGGGCGTTGGTACTTC
few,TRBJ2-5,TRBV18,TRBD2,CASSPSVAGGPGQYF,TGTGCCAGCTCACCGTCGGTAGCGGGGGGCCCTGGCCAGTACTTC
many,TRBJ2-5,TRBV7-3,.,CASSLSSGGQETQYF,TGTGCCAGCAGCTTAAGCTCAGGGGGGCAAGAGACCCAGTACTTC
.,TRBJ1-5,TRBV15,.,CATSRTGDNQPQHF,TGTGCCACCAGCAGAACCGGAGATAATCAGCCCCAGCATTTT
many,TRBJ2-5,TRBV7-7,.,CASSLVGFQGETQYF,TGTGCTAGCAGCTTAGTAGGGTTCCAGGGAGAGACCCAGTACTTC
few,TRBJ2-6,TRBV3-1,.,CASSPEAGANVLTF,TGTGCCAGCAGCCCTGAAGCTGGGGCCAACGTCCTGACTTTC
.,TRBJ2-7,TRBV9,TRBD1,CASTRGPDRGLGYEQYF,TGTGCCAGCACCCGAGGTCCGGACAGGGGGCTAGGGTACGAGCAGTACTTC
few,TRBJ1-6,TRBV28,.,CASTFPSSYNSPLHF,TGTGCCAGCACCTTCCCGAGCTCCTATAATTCACCCCTCCACTTT
many,TRBJ1-1,TRBV30,.,CAWTLGVLDTEAFF,TGTGCCTGGACCCTGGGGGTGTTGGACACTGAAGCTTTCTTT
few,TRBJ1-1,TRBV19,.,CASSIGSPIEAFF,TGTGCCAGTAGTATCGGGTCCCCTATTGAAGCTTTCTTT
.,TRBJ1-3,TRBV6-5,.,CASSYSRAWQHGNTIYF,TGTGCCAGCAGTTACTCGAGGGCCTGGCAGCATGGAAACACCATATATTTT
.,TRBJ1-5,TRBV28,TRBD1,CASSLGQYSNQPQHF,TGTGCCAGCAGTTTGGGACAGTATAGCAATCAGCCCCAGCATTTT
few,TRBJ2-7,TRBV20-1,.,CSARSSDPGRYEQYF,TGCAGTGCTAGATCCTCGGACCCGGGGAGGTACGAGCAGTACTTC
.,TRBJ1-2,TRBV10-3,.,CATTGEGYGYTF,TGTGCCACAACAGGCGAGGGGTATGGCTACACCTTC
many,TRBJ2-2,TRBV6-5,.,CASSYSRAGELFF,TGTGCCAGCAGTTACTCGAGGGCCGGGGAGCTGTTTTTT
.,TRBJ2-1,TRBV12-3/TRBV12-4,.,CASTQGSYNEQFF,TGTGCCAGCACGCAGGGATCCTACAATGAGCAGTTCTTC
many,TRBJ1-1,TRBV7-9,.,CASSPSDTEAFF,TGTGCCAGCAGTCCTTCGGACACTGAAGCTTTCTTT
many,TRBJ1-2,TRBV19,.,CASSGDYGYTF,TGTGCCAGCAGCGGGGACTATGGCTACACCTTC
many,TRBJ2-5,TRBV6-1,.,CASSVTQWGSETQYF,TGTGCCAGCAGTGTGACCCAGTGGGGCAGCGAGACCCAGTACTTC
few,TRBJ1-1,TRBV10-2,.,CASSDGGAEALKAFF,TGCGCCAGCAGTGACGGGGGCGCGGAAGCGTTGAAAGCTTTCTTT
.,TRBJ2-3,TRBV12-3/TRBV12-4,TRBD1,CASRSDRGTDTQYF,TGTGCCAGCAGATCGGACAGGGGGACAGATACGCAGTATTTT
.,TRBJ2-7,TRBV5-1,TRBD1,CASMEAPPGQGSYEQYF,TGCGCCAGCATGGAAGCCCCCCCGGGACAGGGATCCTACGAGCAGTACTTC
many,TRBJ2-3,TRBV12-5,.,CASSPLLFTDTQYF,TGTGCTAGTAGCCCGCTCCTCTTCACAGATACGCAGTATTTT
many,TRBJ1-1,TRBV6-1,TRBD1,CASIRTTVPGQEQAFF,TGTGCCAGCATCCGAACCACAGTCCCGGGACAGGAACAAGCTTTCTTT
few,TRBJ1-3,TRBV5-1,.,CASSLVAGGANTIYF,TGCGCCAGCAGCTTGGTGGCTGGCGGGGCAAACACCATATATTTT
many,TRBJ1-1,TRBV3-1,.,CASSQDPGRTEAFF,TGTGCCAGCAGCCAAGATCCCGGGCGTACTGAAGCTTTCTTT
.,TRBJ2-2,TRBV6-1,.,CASSEASADTGELFF,TGTGCCAGCAGTGAAGCGTCAGCTGACACCGGGGAGCTGTTTTTT